These 4 T cell receptor beta chains were sequenced from one sample in a study of blood T cell repertoires in COVID-19. Method: immunoSEQ multiplex PCR; TCRdb's copy keeps in-frame clones and lacks some. The sample consists of 200,000 to 250,000 clones, roughly four fifths of them appearing once. The sample consisted of peripheral blood. These receptor sequences come from a woman aged 50 to 65 with acute or convalescent COVID-19.

The rearrangement uses TRBV18 and TRBJ1-5, with D maybe TRBD1 (5 bases). V was cut by 2 bases and J by 5 bases, with 7 bases left in between. The CDR3 contains 13 residues. CDR1 is KGHSH and CDR2 is LQKENI in the germline V gene. The CDR3 reads CASSPRGDQPQHF. In nucleotides, the CDR3 is TGTGCCAGCTCACCAAGGGGCGATCAGCCCCAGCATTTT.

The rearrangement links TRBV7-8 to TRBJ1-3; 7 nucleotides agree with TRBD1. With 5 bases clipped from V and 2 bases from J, the junction kept 3 bases outside the gene matches. Germline values: CDR1 SGHVS, CDR2 FQNEAQ. The CDR3 covers 14 residues. CDR3 in amino acids: CASSRDSTGNTIYF. DNA of the CDR3: TGTGCCAGCAGCCGGGACAGCACTGGAAACACCATATATTTT.

This chain uses TRBV3-1 (or the pseudogene TRBV3-2) with TRBJ2-1, with D possibly TRBD1 on 5 matching bases. The V gene lost 0 bases and the J gene lost 4 bases, with 10 bases spanning the gap. This CDR3 is 15 amino acids long. Germline CDR1 reads LGHDT; CDR2 reads YNNKEL (reference sequence). The CDR3 DNA sequence: TGTGCCAGCAGCCAAGAATGGCAGGGTTACAATGAGCAGTTCTTC. Its translation: CASSQEWQGYNEQFF.

V is TRBV11-2 and J is TRBJ2-3, with a tentative D call TRBD1 (5 bases). Germline assignment: CDR1 SGHAT and CDR2 FQNNGV. V lost 1 base, J lost 0 bases, and 8 bases lay in between. CDR3 size: 15 residues. CDR3 sequence reads: CASSLGYRSTDTQYF. Written as DNA, the CDR3 is TGTGCCAGCAGCTTAGGTTACAGGAGCACAGATACGCAGTATTTT.